This T cell receptor (beta chain) was captured by sequencing in a study of shared clonotypes between healthy human individuals. Using 200 ng DNA, approximately 27,000 T cell genomes, the sorted-subset replicate PCRs were run. The data were produced by immunoSEQ multiplex PCR, yet TCRdb's version contains in-frame clones alone and is incomplete. The sample holds 1,400,000 or so clones, 98% seen once. J gave up 1 base and V 5 bases, and 7 bases lay outside the gene matches. Germline V lookup: CDR1 SNHLY, CDR2 FYNNEI. The CDR3 spans 15 residues. The gene calls are TRBV2 and TRBJ2-7, with 8 bases fitting TRBD1. The sequence came from a man aged 25 to 40 in good health. Specimen: naive CD4+ T cells sorted from blood. The sample's subset: CD45RA+ positively selected. The CDR3 nucleotides are TGTGCCAGCAGTCAAACGGGACAGGTTTCCTACGAGCAGTACTTC. This sequence encodes CASSQTGQVSYEQYF.